The rows below give T cell receptor beta chains drawn from one sample of a study of blood T cell repertoires in COVID-19. Assay: immunoSEQ multiplex PCR; the TCRdb copy retains only in-frame clones and omits some. The sample holds 190,000 or so clones, about 86% seen once. Sequenced material: peripheral blood. The receptors were sampled from a woman in her 70s with acute or convalescent COVID-19. Both conserved end residues are part of each CDR3.

>TRBV28|TRBJ2-7
CASSLSQGAGEQYF
>TRBV7-2|TRBJ2-7
CASSLTTGSYEQYF
>TRBV5-4|TRBJ1-2
CASSFDSNYGYTF
>TRBV5-1|TRBJ2-5
CASSLAATGTSGGSKETQYF
>TRBV19|TRBJ1-2
CASRMGDRPYGYTF
>TRBV18|TRBJ1-2
CASSPYWGHYGYTF
>TRBV6-5|TRBJ1-2
CASSGTGALDYGYTF
>TRBV6-5|TRBJ2-3
CASSGGDTDTQYF
>TRBV6-5|TRBJ2-5
CASSKGRSGRETQYF
>TRBV27|TRBJ2-5
CASSGGETQYF
>TRBV7-2|TRBJ1-1
CASSLGVLTEAFF
>TRBV11-3|TRBJ1-1
CASSLSARGGSTEAFF
>TRBV11-2|TRBJ1-1
CASSLTGGSTEAFF
>TRBV5-1|TRBJ1-2
CASSPGGANYGYTF
>TRBV19|TRBJ2-7
CASKVQAISSYEQYF
>TRBV5-1|TRBJ1-6
CASSGGRSSYNSPLHF
>TRBV7-9|TRBJ2-1
CASSLVRGNEQFF
>TRBV19|TRBJ1-3
CASSIQVSGNTIYF
>TRBV7-9|TRBJ1-2
CASSLARQPYGYTF
>TRBV4-2|TRBJ2-1
CASSQEAGTQAGAGNEQFF
>TRBV5-4|TRBJ1-1
CASSLDRGMWAFF
>TRBV24-1|TRBJ2-3
CATSDPPGGSEGIAQYF
>TRBV2|TRBJ2-3
CASSSTRTDTQYF
>TRBV21-1|TRBJ1-2
CASNWTGDYGYTF
>TRBV7-7|TRBJ2-7
CASSLGQGVGEQYF
>TRBV11-3|TRBJ1-1
CASSKEGQKNTEAFF
>TRBV7-8|TRBJ1-3
CASSEGNTIYF
>TRBV18|TRBJ1-1
CASSAEQGTEAFF
>TRBV3-1/TRBV3-2|TRBJ2-5
CASRSRGHGETQYF
>TRBV18|TRBJ1-1
CASSNSGGNTEAFF
>TRBV12-3/TRBV12-4|TRBJ1-1
CASSLGGRGEAFF
>TRBV15|TRBJ1-4
CATSRQVREKLFF
>TRBV5-6|TRBJ2-7
CASSLPRGYEQYF
>TRBV6-2/TRBV6-3|TRBJ1-1
CASSYSSTGVNTEAFF
>TRBV12-3/TRBV12-4|TRBJ1-1
CASSLVLNTEAFF
>TRBV27|TRBJ1-6
CASSPRDSNSPLHF
>TRBV7-3|TRBJ2-3
CASSLPSGILRGTQYF
>TRBV29-1|TRBJ1-2
CSVIVMGGGNGYTF
>TRBV29-1|TRBJ2-7
CSVEDSAWGQYF
>TRBV19|TRBJ2-7
CATRTAGNEQYF
>TRBV19|TRBJ2-3
CATASWGGTDTQYF
>TRBV7-2|TRBJ2-3
CASSLQRTDTQYF
>TRBV2|TRBJ1-5
CASSQDRGLQPQHF
>TRBV3-1/TRBV3-2|TRBJ1-6
CASSQLGQGSPLHF
>TRBV10-1|TRBJ2-7
CASSESGGANPYEQYF
>TRBV24-1|TRBJ2-1
CATSVRGRGNEQFF
>TRBV7-3|TRBJ2-1
CASSLDSYNEQFF
>TRBV7-3|TRBJ2-7
CASSLMGTASSYEQYF
>TRBV7-9|TRBJ2-5
CASSLLGETQYF
>TRBV7-8|TRBJ2-3
CASSLVDWLDTQYF
>TRBV2|TRBJ1-1
CASTSGQGIRYTEAFF